This TCR beta chain was sequenced during a study of cytomegalovirus exposure and HLA in healthy donors. Points on this clone: Antigen: not known.

Study-wide results and limits: Analyses of presence and absence presupposed an approximately uniform sequencing depth across donors.

The CDR3 length is 16 residues. Germline V gene lookup returns CDR1 MDHEN and CDR2 SYDVKM. V was pared by 3 bases and J by 4 bases, with 16 bases between. In the PCR, 60 Vbeta and 13 Jbeta primers were used. Assay: immunoSEQ multiplex PCR; the TCRdb copy retains only in-frame clones and omits some. The sample consists of about 84,000 clones, 90% of them appearing once. Sequencing used PBMCs. The receptor was isolated from a man between 18 and 29 years old in good health and CMV-seronegative. The chain carries TRBV28 and TRBJ1-5; D gene uncertain. CDR3 bases: TGTGCCAGCAGTTTTTCCGGCAGGCTCTCGAATCAGCCCCAGCATTTT. This encodes CASSFSGRLSNQPQHF.